This T cell receptor (beta chain) was identified in a study of T cells after yellow fever vaccination. Broader study findings: Although the secondary response was weaker, it peaked faster, at day 5 versus 15.

In this sample, this clonotype turned up a few times. Its target is unknown. TCRdb re-called the 5' RACE reads through MiXCR, storing one row per CDR3 protein. Among 300,000 to 400,000 distinct CDR3 sequences, roughly 4% were seen once, and the ten largest hold more than 20%. The CDR3 spans 18 residues. J gave up 2 bases and V 1 base, and 10 bases lay outside the gene matches. The sample here was PBMCs, taken 5 days after the yellow fever booster vaccination. The origin of this receptor is a man between 18 and 29 years old who received the YFV17D yellow fever vaccine. The chain combines TRBV12-3 or TRBV12-4 with TRBJ2-3; TRBD2 matches at 9 bases. The CDR3 loop reads CASSLGEASGVSTDTQYF. The CDR3 region has the DNA TGTGCCAGCAGTTTAGGGGAGGCTAGCGGGGTATCCACAGATACGCAGTATTTT.